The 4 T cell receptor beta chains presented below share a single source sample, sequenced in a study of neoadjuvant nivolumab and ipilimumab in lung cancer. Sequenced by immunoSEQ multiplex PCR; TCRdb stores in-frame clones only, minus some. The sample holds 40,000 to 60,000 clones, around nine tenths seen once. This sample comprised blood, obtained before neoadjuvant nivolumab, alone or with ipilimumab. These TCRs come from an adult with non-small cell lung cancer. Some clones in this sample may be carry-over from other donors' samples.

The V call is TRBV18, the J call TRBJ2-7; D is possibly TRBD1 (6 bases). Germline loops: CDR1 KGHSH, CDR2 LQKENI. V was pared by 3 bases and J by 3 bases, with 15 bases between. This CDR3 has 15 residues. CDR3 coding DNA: TGTGCCAGCTCACCCGGGACACCCCTAAACTACGAGCAGTACTTC. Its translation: CASSPGTPLNYEQYF.

CDR3 protein: CAWRRDFSNTEAFF. CDR3 DNA sequence: TGTGCCTGGAGAAGGGACTTCTCCAACACTGAAGCTTTCTTT. The V call is TRBV30, the J call TRBJ1-1, with TRBD1 as a possible D gene (5 bases). Looked up from germline, CDR1 is GTSNPN and CDR2 is SVGIG (reference sequence). V gave up 3 bases and J gave up 2 bases, with 13 bases separating them. The CDR3 runs 14 residues.

The CDR3 sequence is CASTLDRVAYEQYF. CDR3 coding DNA: TGTGCCAGCACCCTGGACAGGGTAGCCTACGAGCAGTACTTC. The chain joins TRBV6-1 to TRBJ2-7; 8 positions agree with TRBD1. Unmatched junction bases numbered 7, after V lost 7 bases and J lost 2 bases. Germline V gene sequence: CDR1 MNHNS, CDR2 SASEGT. This CDR3 has 14 residues.

The CDR3 DNA reads as TGTGCCAGTAGTATCGGGAGGAGAACTGAAGCTTTCTTT. The encoded protein is CASSIGRRTEAFF. The rearrangement joins TRBV19 to TRBJ1-1; D is ambiguous. Germline V CDR1 and CDR2: LNHDA, SQIVND (reference sequence). Deletions cut 3 bases from V and 5 bases from J, with 10 bases between. This CDR3 region has 13 residues. Complete variable domain (other parts from reference TRBV19 and TRBJ1-1): DGGITQSPKYLFRKEGQNVTLSCEQNLNHDAMYWYRQDPGQGLRLIYYSQIVNDFQKGDIAEGYSVSREKKESFPLTVTSAQKNPTAFYLCASSIGRRTEAFFGQGTRLTVV.